The present T cell receptor (beta chain) was sequenced within a study of CD8 T cells in ankylosing spondylitis. V dropped 3 bases and J dropped 2; count of bases not matched to a gene: 11. The CDR3 is made up of 18 amino acids. Germline loops: CDR1 LGHDT, CDR2 YNNKEL (reference sequence). Using its own MiXCR run on the 5' RACE reads, TCRdb lists one record per CDR3 protein. The sample has 350,000 to 400,000 distinct CDR3 sequences, 20% seen once. This clonotype occurred a few times. The V and J genes are TRBV3-1 and TRBJ2-5, with 11 bases that match TRBD2. The sample consisted of blood, either unsorted or a sorted T cell fraction (not recorded which). The sequence derives from a male donor with ankylosing spondylitis or in good health (not recorded which). Written as DNA, the CDR3 is TGTGCCAGCAGCCATGAAATTTTGGGACTAGCGGATCAAGAGACCCAGTACTTC. This gives the protein CASSHEILGLADQETQYF.